The T cell receptor (beta chain) under discussion was sequenced for a study of human T cells and chemical hapten exposure. This clonotype was recorded at least ten times. TCRdb recomputed calls from the RACE reads with MiXCR, one row per CDR3 protein. In the table there are around 340,000 distinct CDR3 sequences, roughly 6.9% of which are singletons. Germline values: CDR1 SGHVS, CDR2 FQNEAQ. Trimming removed 6 bases from V and 4 bases from J, with 18 bases in between. This CDR3 region has 15 residues. Sample time point: patch test 1, 2 weeks after DPC sensitization. Described treatment: therapeutic diphenylcyclopropenone sensitization with weekly scalp DPC.

The receptor comes from a woman under 30 with alopecia areata. Some clones in this sample may be carry-over from other donors' samples. V gene TRBV7-8 combines with J gene TRBJ1-1; D perhaps matches TRBD1 (5 bases). The sample in question was whole blood, obtained in connection with sensitization to the hapten diphenylcyclopropenone (DPC). Here the CDR3 DNA reads TGTGCCAGCAGTCCGACCAGGGCCCAGCCCACTGAAGCTTTCTTT. Amino acids: CASSPTRAQPTEAFF.